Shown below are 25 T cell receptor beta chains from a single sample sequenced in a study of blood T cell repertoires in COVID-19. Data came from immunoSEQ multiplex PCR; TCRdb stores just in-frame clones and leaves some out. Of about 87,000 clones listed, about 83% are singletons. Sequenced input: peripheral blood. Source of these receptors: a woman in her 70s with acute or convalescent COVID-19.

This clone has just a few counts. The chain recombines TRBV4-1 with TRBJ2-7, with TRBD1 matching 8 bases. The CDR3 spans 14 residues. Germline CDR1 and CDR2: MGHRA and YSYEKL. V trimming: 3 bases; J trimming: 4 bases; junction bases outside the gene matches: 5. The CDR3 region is CASSHPGTGYEQYF. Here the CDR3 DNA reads TGCGCCAGCAGCCATCCTGGGACAGGATACGAGCAGTACTTC.

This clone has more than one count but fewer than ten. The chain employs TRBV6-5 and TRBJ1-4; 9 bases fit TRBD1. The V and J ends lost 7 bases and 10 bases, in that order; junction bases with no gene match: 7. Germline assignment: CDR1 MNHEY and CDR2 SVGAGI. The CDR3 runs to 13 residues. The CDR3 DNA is TGTGCCAGCATTAGGGACAGGGCTGGAAAACTGTTTTTT. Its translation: CASIRDRAGKLFF.

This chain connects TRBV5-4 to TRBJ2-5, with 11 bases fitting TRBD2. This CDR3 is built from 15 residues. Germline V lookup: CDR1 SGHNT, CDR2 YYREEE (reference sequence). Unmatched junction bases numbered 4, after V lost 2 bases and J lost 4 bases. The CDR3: CASSFSGGAGETQYF. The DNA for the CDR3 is TGTGCCAGCAGCTTTAGCGGGGGGGCGGGAGAGACCCAGTACTTC.

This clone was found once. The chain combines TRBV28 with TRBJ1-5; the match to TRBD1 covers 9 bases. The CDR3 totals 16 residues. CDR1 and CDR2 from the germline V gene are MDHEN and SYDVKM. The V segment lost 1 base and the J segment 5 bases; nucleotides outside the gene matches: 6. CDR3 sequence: CASSLSAGQGYQPQHF. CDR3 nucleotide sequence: TGTGCCAGCAGTTTATCGGCGGGACAGGGTTATCAGCCCCAGCATTTT.

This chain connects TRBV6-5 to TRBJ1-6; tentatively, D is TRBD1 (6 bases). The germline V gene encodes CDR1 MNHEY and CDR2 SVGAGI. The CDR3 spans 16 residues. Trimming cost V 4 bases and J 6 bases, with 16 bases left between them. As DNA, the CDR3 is TGTGCCAGCAGTTTATTCGGACAGTCCAGTAATTCACCCCTCCACTTT. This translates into CASSLFGQSSNSPLHF.

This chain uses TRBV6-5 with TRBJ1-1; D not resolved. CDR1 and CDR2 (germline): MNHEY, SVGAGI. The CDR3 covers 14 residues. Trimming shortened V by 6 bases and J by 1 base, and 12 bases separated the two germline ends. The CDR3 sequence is CASRSEGKNTEAFF. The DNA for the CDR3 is TGTGCCAGCAGATCTGAGGGAAAGAACACTGAAGCTTTCTTT.

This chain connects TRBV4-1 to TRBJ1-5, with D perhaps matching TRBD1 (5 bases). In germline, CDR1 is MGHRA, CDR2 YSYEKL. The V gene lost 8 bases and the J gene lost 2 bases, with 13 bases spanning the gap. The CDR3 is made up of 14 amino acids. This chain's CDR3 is CASERGGGNQPQHF. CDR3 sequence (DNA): TGCGCCAGCGAAAGGGGAGGAGGCAATCAGCCCCAGCATTTT.

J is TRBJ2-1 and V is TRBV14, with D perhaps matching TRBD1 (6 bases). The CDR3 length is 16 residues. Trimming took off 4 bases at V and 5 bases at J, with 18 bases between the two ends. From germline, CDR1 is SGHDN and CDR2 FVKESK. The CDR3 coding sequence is TGTGCCAGCAGCCTCCCCGGGACACTGGATGACAATGAGCAGTTCTTC. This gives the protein CASSLPGTLDDNEQFF.

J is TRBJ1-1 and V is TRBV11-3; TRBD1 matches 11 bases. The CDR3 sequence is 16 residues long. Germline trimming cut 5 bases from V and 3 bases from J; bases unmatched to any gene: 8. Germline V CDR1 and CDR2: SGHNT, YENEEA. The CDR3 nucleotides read TGTGCCAGCAGCATCGGACAGGGGGCCCGAGACACTGAAGCTTTCTTT. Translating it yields CASSIGQGARDTEAFF.

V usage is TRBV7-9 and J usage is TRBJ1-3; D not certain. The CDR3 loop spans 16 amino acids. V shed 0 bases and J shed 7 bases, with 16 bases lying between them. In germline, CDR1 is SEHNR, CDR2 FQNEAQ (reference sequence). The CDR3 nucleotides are TGTGCCAGCAGCTTAGCCGAGGGTATTAGTGGCAACACCATATATTTT. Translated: CASSLAEGISGNTIYF.

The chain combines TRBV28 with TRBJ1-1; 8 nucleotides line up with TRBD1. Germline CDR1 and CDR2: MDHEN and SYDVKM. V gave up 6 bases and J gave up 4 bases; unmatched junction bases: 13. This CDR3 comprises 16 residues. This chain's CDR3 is CASSPYAGQGGTEAFF. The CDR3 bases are TGTGCCAGCAGCCCATACGCCGGACAGGGTGGCACTGAAGCTTTCTTT.

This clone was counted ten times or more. CDR3 sequence (DNA): TGTGCCAGCAGTTACCCCCGGACAGGGGTTTACGAGCAGTACTTC. Encoded protein: CASSYPRTGVYEQYF. The chain employs TRBV6-5 and TRBJ2-7, with 9 bases lining up with TRBD1. The trim removed 2 bases at V and 4 bases at J, leaving 6 bases unmatched. Germline assignment: CDR1 MNHEY and CDR2 SVGAGI. The CDR3 is 15 residues long.

Here the CDR3 reads CASSGVSEDTGELFF. In DNA, the CDR3 is TGTGCCAGCAGTGGGGTATCAGAGGACACCGGGGAGCTGTTTTTT. This chain links TRBV2 with TRBJ2-2; D remains ambiguous. In germline, CDR1 is SNHLY, CDR2 FYNNEI. Trimming stripped 4 bases from V and 3 bases from J, with 12 bases between. CDR3 size: 15 residues.

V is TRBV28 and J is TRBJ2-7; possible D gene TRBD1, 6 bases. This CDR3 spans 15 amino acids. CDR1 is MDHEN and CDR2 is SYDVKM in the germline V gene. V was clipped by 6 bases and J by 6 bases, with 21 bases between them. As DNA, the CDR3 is TGTGCCAGCAGACAGCCCCGGACAGCCTACATCGAGCAGTACTTC. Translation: CASRQPRTAYIEQYF. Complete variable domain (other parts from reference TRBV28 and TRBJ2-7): DVKVTQSSRYLVKRTGEKVFLECVQDMDHENMFWYRQDPGLGLRLIYFSYDVKMKEKGDIPEGYSVSREKKERFSLILESASTNQTSMYLCASRQPRTAYIEQYFGPGTRLTVT.

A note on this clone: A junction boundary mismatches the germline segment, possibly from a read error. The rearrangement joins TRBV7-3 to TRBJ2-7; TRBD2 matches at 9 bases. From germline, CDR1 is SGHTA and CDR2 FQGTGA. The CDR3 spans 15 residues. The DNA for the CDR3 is TGTGCCAGCAGGTTAAGCGGGGGGCAAGACTACGAGCAGTACTTC. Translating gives CASRLSGGQDYEQYF. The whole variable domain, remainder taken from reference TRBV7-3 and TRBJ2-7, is GAGVSQTPSNKVTEKGKYVELRCDPISGHTALYWYRQSLGQGPEFLIYFQGTGAADDSGLPNDRFFAVRPEGSVSTLKIQRTERGDSAVYLCASRLSGGQDYEQYFGPGTRLTVT.

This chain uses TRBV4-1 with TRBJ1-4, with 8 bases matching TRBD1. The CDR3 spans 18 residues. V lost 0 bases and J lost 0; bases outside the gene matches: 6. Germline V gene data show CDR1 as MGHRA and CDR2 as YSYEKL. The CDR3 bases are TGCGCCAGCAGCCAAGAGCAGGGGGCCCTTGCAACTAATGAAAAACTGTTTTTT. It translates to CASSQEQGALATNEKLFF.

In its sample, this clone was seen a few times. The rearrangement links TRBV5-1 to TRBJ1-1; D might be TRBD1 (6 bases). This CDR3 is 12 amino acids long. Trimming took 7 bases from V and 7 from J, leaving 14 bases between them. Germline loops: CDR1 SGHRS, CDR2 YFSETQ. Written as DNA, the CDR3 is TGCGCCAGCGAGGCAGGGGATAATGAAGCTTTCTTT. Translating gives CASEAGDNEAFF.

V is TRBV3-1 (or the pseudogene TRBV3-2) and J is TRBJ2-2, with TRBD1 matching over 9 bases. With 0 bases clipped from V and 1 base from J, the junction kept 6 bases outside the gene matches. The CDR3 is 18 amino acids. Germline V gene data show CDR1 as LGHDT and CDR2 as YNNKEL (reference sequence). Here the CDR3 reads CASSQDGWGQGNTGELFF. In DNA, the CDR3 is TGTGCCAGCAGCCAAGATGGGTGGGGACAGGGGAACACCGGGGAGCTGTTTTTT.

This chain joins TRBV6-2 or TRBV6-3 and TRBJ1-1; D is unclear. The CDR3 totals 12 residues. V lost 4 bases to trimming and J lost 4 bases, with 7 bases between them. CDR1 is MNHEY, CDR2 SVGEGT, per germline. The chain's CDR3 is CASSSIGTEAFF. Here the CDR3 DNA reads TGTGCCAGCAGTTCTATTGGCACTGAAGCTTTCTTT.

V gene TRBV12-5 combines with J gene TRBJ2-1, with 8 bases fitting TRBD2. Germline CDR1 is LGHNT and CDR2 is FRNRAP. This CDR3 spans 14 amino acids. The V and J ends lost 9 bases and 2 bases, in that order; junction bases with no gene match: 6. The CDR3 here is CASVGRGAYNEQFF. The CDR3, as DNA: TGTGCTAGCGTGGGGCGGGGGGCCTACAATGAGCAGTTCTTC. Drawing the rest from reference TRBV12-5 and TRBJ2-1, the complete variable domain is DARVTQTPRHKVTEMGQEVTMRCQPILGHNTVFWYRQTMMQGLELLAYFRNRAPLDDSGMPKDRFSAEMPDATLATLKIQPSEPRDSAVYFCASVGRGAYNEQFFGPGTRLTVL.

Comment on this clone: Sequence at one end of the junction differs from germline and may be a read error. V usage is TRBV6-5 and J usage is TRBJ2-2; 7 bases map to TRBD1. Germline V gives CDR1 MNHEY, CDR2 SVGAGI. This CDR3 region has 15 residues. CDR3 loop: CASSPGTDEHRGAVF. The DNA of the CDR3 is TGTGCCAGCAGTCCCGGGACAGACGAACACCGGGGAGCTGTTTTT.

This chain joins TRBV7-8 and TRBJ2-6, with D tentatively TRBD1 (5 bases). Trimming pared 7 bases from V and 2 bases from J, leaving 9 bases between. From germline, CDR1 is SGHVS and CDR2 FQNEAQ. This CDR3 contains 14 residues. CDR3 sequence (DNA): TGTGCCAGCATCCCCAGGGCTGGGGCCAACGTCCTGACTTTC. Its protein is CASIPRAGANVLTF.

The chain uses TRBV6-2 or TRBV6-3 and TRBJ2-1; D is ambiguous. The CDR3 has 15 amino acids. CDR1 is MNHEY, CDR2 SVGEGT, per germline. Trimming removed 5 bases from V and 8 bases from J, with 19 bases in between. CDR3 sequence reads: CASSLRRLSRDEQFF. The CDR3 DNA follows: TGTGCCAGCAGTCTCAGACGGTTGTCTAGAGATGAGCAGTTCTTC.

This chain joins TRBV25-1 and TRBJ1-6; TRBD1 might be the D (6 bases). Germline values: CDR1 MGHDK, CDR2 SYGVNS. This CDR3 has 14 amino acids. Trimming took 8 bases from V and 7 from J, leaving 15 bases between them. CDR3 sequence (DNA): TGTGCCAGCTCGCCGCCAGGGGAGAATTCACCCCTCCACTTT. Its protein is CASSPPGENSPLHF.

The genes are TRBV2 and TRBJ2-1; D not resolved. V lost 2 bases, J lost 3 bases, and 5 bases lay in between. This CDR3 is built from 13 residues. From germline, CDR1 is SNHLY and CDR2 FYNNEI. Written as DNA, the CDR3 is TGTGCCAGCAGTGAAAACAGCTACAATGAGCAGTTCTTC. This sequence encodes CASSENSYNEQFF.